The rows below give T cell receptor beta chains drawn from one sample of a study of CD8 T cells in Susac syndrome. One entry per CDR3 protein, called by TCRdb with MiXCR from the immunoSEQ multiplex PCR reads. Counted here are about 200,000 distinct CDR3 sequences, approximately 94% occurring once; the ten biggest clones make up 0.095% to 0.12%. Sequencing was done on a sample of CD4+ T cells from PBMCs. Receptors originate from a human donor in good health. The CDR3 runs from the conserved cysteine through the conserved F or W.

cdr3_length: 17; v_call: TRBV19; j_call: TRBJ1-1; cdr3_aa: CASRPGQTLIGNTEAFF
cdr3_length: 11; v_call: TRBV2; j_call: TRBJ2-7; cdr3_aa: CASCDFYEQYF
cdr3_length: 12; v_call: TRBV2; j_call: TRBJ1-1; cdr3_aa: CASRTGPTEAFF
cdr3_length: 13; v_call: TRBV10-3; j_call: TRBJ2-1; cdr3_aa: CAIRGTGVNEQFF
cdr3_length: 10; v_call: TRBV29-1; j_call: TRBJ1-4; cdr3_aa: CSVYNEKLFF
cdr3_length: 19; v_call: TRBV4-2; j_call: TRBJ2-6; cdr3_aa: CASSQDPWTGISGANVLTF
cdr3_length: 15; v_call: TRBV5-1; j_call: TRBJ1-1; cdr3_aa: CASSLYRQGGSEAFF
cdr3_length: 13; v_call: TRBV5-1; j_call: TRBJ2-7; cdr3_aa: CASSLAAGYEQYF
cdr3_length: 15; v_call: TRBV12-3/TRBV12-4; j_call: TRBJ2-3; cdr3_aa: CASSTGQGAADTQYF
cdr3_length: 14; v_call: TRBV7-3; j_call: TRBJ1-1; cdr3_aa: CASSPDALGGEAFF
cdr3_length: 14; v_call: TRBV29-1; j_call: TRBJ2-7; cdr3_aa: CSASRDPSSYEQYF
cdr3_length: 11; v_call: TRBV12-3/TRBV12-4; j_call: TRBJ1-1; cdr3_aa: CASGRYTEAFF
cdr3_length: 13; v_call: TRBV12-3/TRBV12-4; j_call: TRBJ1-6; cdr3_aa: CASKVDTDSPLHF
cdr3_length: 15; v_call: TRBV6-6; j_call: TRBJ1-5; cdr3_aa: CASLGGQGAHQPQHF
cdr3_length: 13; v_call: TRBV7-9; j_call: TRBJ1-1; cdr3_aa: CASSQAGGTEAFF
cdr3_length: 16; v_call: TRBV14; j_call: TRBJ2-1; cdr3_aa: CASSRGGTVSYNEQFF
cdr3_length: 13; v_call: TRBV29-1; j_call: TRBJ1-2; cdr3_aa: CSGEVTGSHGYTF
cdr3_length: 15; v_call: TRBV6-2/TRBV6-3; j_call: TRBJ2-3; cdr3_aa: CASRPFRVGTDTQYF
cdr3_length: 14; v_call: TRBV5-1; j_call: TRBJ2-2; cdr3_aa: CASSRGGQTGELLF
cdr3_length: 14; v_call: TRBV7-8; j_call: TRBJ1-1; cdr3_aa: CASSLSSGALEAFF
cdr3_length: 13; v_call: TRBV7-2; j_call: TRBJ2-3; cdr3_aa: CASSSLHTDTQYF
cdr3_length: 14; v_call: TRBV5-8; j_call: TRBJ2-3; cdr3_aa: CASSLGGVGDTQYF
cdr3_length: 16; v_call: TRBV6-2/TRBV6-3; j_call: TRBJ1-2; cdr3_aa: CASRRGIGGDRYGYTF
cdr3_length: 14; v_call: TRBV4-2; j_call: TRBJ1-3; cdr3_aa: CASSQDSGRNTIYF
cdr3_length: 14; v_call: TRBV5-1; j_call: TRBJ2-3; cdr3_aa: CASSLIDSTDTQYF
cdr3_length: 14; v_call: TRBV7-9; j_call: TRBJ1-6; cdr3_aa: CASSSDPYNSPLHF
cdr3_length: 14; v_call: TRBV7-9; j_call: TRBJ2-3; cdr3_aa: CASSSRGVPDTQYF